The 22 T cell receptor beta chains presented below share a single source sample, sequenced in a study of cytomegalovirus exposure and HLA in healthy donors. Data came from immunoSEQ multiplex PCR; TCRdb stores just in-frame clones and leaves some out. The table records some 150,000 clones, around 90% of them present only once. The sample comprised PBMCs. The receptor source for this set is a man in his late teens or twenties in good health and CMV-seronegative.

V is TRBV6-6 and J is TRBJ2-2; D gene unclear. Germline assignment: CDR1 MNHNY and CDR2 SVGAGI (reference sequence). Trimming took 7 bases from V and 3 from J, leaving 12 bases between them. The CDR3 is 14 residues long. CDR3 loop: CASNAETDTGELFF. CDR3 bases: TGTGCCAGCAACGCAGAAACCGACACCGGGGAGCTGTTTTTT.

This chain joins TRBV5-6 and TRBJ2-3, with a possible D match to TRBD2 (6 bases). The germline V and J ends were trimmed by 0 bases and 2 bases, with 13 bases remaining between them. The CDR3 contains 16 residues. The germline gives CDR1 SGHDT, CDR2 YYEEEE. This chain's CDR3 is CASSLGWGVTTDTQYF. The CDR3 DNA is TGTGCCAGCAGCTTGGGTTGGGGGGTAACCACAGATACGCAGTATTTT.

The rearrangement joins TRBV4-1 to TRBJ2-5; 12 bases line up with TRBD2. This CDR3 is 18 amino acids long. The J segment lost 1 base and the V segment lost 2 bases, leaving 8 bases of the junction unmatched. CDR1 MGHRA and CDR2 YSYEKL come from the germline V gene. CDR3 amino acids: CASSQNKRLAGVQETQYF. CDR3 nucleotide sequence: TGCGCCAGCAGCCAAAATAAGAGACTAGCGGGGGTCCAAGAGACCCAGTACTTC.

The rearrangement links TRBV7-6 to TRBJ2-7; D perhaps matches TRBD2 (7 bases). Germline V CDR1 and CDR2: SGHVS, FNYEAQ. Trimming cost V 1 base and J 6 bases, with 16 bases left between them. This CDR3 has 15 residues. CDR3 loop: CASSLGAGAFVEQYF. Here the CDR3 DNA reads TGTGCCAGCAGCTTAGGGGCGGGGGCGTTCGTCGAGCAGTACTTC.

CDR3 in amino acids: CASSEGQGGETQYF. Written as DNA, the CDR3 is TGTGCCAGCAGTGAAGGGCAGGGAGGCGAGACCCAGTACTTC. The chain links TRBV25-1 to TRBJ2-5; the D gene is possibly TRBD2 (6 bases). The CDR3 runs to 14 residues. Trimming pared 2 bases from V and 5 bases from J, leaving 12 bases between. Per germline, CDR1 MGHDK and CDR2 SYGVNS.

This chain joins TRBV5-6 and TRBJ2-7; a weak D match, TRBD1 (5 bases). The V end lost 2 bases, the J end lost 5 bases, and 11 bases lay between the germline ends. Per germline, CDR1 SGHDT and CDR2 YYEEEE. The CDR3 spans 13 residues. CDR3 DNA sequence: TGTGCCAGCAGCTTTCAGGGTCTCCACGAGCAGTACTTC. This sequence encodes CASSFQGLHEQYF.

The sample holds a few counts of this clone. The V call is TRBV15, the J call TRBJ2-7; D is possibly TRBD2 (6 bases). The CDR3 is 13 residues long. Germline-derived CDR1 and CDR2 are LNHNV and YYDKDF (reference sequence). V lost 5 bases to trimming and J lost 3 bases, with 11 bases between them. The CDR3 spells CATSAGTDYEQYF. The CDR3 DNA is TGTGCCACCAGCGCAGGGACTGACTACGAGCAGTACTTC. Using reference TRBV15 and TRBJ2-7 for the parts outside the CDR3, the full variable domain is DAMVIQNPRYQVTQFGKPVTLSCSQTLNHNVMYWYQQKSSQAPKLLFHYYDKDFNNEADTPDNFQSRRPNTSFCFLDIRSPGLGDTAMYLCATSAGTDYEQYFGPGTRLTVT.

V gene TRBV9 combines with J gene TRBJ1-3, with D hard to call. Germline assignment: CDR1 SGDLS and CDR2 YYNGEE. Trimming stripped 10 bases from V and 2 bases from J, with 16 bases between. The CDR3 sequence is 14 residues long. The CDR3 sequence: CASTPTPPGNTIYF. For the CDR3, the DNA is TGTGCCTCAACCCCGACACCTCCTGGAAACACCATATATTTT.

This clone appeared a single time. The rearrangement joins TRBV6-5 to TRBJ1-5; 7 positions agree with TRBD1. The CDR3 consists of 15 residues. From germline, CDR1 is MNHEY and CDR2 SVGAGI. With V trimmed by 6 bases and J by 0 bases, 5 bases remained unmatched. CDR3 sequence (DNA): TGTGCCAGCAGACAACAGGGGTCTAGCAATCAGCCCCAGCATTTT. Its translation is CASRQQGSSNQPQHF.

In its sample, this clone was seen once. The chain is built from TRBV11-3 and TRBJ2-7, with 7 bases identical to TRBD2. Trimming removed 5 bases from V and 1 base from J; junction bases left unmatched: 5. Germline-derived CDR1 and CDR2 are SGHNT and YENEEA. CDR3 length: 14 residues. The CDR3 is CASSPRGKSYEQYF. The CDR3 coding sequence is TGTGCCAGCAGCCCGCGGGGGAAATCCTACGAGCAGTACTTC. The complete variable domain, with remaining parts taken from reference TRBV11-3 and TRBJ2-7, reads EAGVVQSPRYKIIEKKQPVAFWCNPISGHNTLYWYLQNLGQGPELLIRYENEEAVDDSQLPKDRFSAERLKGVDSTLKIQPAELGDSAVYLCASSPRGKSYEQYFGPGTRLTVT.

CDR3 sequence (DNA): TGTGCCAGCAGCTTGCCCAGCGGGGGGGCCGGGGAGCTGTTTTTT. It is translated as CASSLPSGGAGELFF. J is TRBJ2-2 and V is TRBV5-4, with 10 bases identical to TRBD2. Trimming removed 1 base from V and 6 bases from J; junction bases left unmatched: 3. This CDR3 comprises 15 residues. The V gene's germline CDR1 is SGHNT and CDR2 YYREEE (reference sequence). Supplemented by reference TRBV5-4 and TRBJ2-2, the full variable domain reads ETGVTQSPTHLIKTRGQQVTLRCSSQSGHNTVSWYQQALGQGPQFIFQYYREEENGRGNFPPRFSGLQFPNYSSELNVNALELDDSALYLCASSLPSGGAGELFFGEGSRLTVL.

The chain is built from TRBV5-1 and TRBJ1-4; D is possibly TRBD1 (6 bases). CDR3 length equals 16 residues. V lost 2 bases and J lost 8, with 19 bases in between. Per germline, CDR1 SGHRS and CDR2 YFSETQ. CDR3 amino acids: CASSFGVSTGGEKLFF. The CDR3 DNA reads TGCGCCAGCAGCTTTGGGGTTTCGACAGGCGGCGAAAAACTGTTTTTT.

The genes are TRBV10-2 and TRBJ2-5; TRBD2 aligns across 7 bases. With V trimmed by 3 bases and J by 4 bases, 14 bases remained unmatched. The length of the CDR3 is 17 residues. Germline V gene lookup returns CDR1 WSHSY and CDR2 SAAADI. CDR3 residues: CASSEGFGGTWGETQYF. CDR3 nucleotides: TGCGCCAGCAGTGAAGGGTTCGGGGGGACCTGGGGAGAGACCCAGTACTTC.

The chain combines TRBV4-1 with TRBJ2-7, with D unclear. The length of the CDR3 is 14 residues. V was trimmed by 1 base and J by 2 bases, leaving 9 bases between them. Per the germline V gene, CDR1 is MGHRA and CDR2 is YSYEKL. This CDR3 is CASSQGGGAYEQYF. CDR3 in DNA: TGCGCCAGCAGCCAAGGCGGCGGAGCCTACGAGCAGTACTTC.

The chain links TRBV7-9 to TRBJ1-1; 7 bases are a match to TRBD1. Germline V lookup: CDR1 SEHNR, CDR2 FQNEAQ (reference sequence). The CDR3 has 14 residues. J gave up 5 bases and V 5 bases, and 8 bases lay outside the gene matches. DNA for the CDR3: TGTGCCAGCAGCCTCCGGACAGGTCGGACTGAAGCTTTCTTT. Amino acids: CASSLRTGRTEAFF.

The chain couples TRBV10-1 to TRBJ1-2; 9 nucleotides line up with TRBD1. Germline assignment: CDR1 WNHNN and CDR2 SYGVQD (reference sequence). V trimming: 4 bases; J trimming: 9 bases; junction bases outside the gene matches: 12. The CDR3 covers 15 residues. The DNA for the CDR3 is TGCGCCAGCAGTGCAGGGGGACAGGGAATTTCCAGCTACACCTTC. Encoded protein: CASSAGGQGISSYTF.

This clone was recorded a few times. The junction differs from germline at one of its ends, possibly a read error. V and J are TRBV5-4 and TRBJ2-1; 7 nucleotides align to TRBD2. This CDR3 is built from 13 residues. Germline CDR1 is SGHNT and CDR2 is YYREEE (reference sequence). The CDR3 sequence: CASRDAGGYEQFF. The DNA for the CDR3 is TGTGCAAGCAGGGACGCCGGGGGGTATGAGCAGTTCTTC.

This sequence joins TRBV6-5 and TRBJ2-7, with D perhaps matching TRBD2 (6 bases). This CDR3 contains 13 residues. Germline CDR1 MNHEY, CDR2 SVGAGI. V was clipped by 8 bases and J by 0 bases, with 11 bases between them. CDR3 residues: CASSRRGSYEQYF. CDR3 DNA: TGTGCCAGCTCGAGGCGGGGCTCCTACGAGCAGTACTTC.

The chain carries TRBV25-1 and TRBJ1-1, with D perhaps TRBD1 (6 bases). V was clipped by 2 bases and J by 1 base, with 14 bases between them. Germline V gene sequence: CDR1 MGHDK, CDR2 SYGVNS. There are 16 residues in the CDR3. The CDR3 is CASSETYGTRNTEAFF. CDR3 nucleotide sequence: TGTGCCAGCAGTGAAACCTACGGGACAAGGAACACTGAAGCTTTCTTT.

The J gene is TRBJ2-3, the V gene TRBV7-9; TRBD2 matches at 10 bases. V lost 2 bases and J lost 1; bases outside the gene matches: 3. The CDR3 sequence is 16 residues long. The germline CDR1 and CDR2 sequences are SEHNR and FQNEAQ (reference sequence). CDR3 nucleotide sequence: TGTGCCAGCAGCTTAAGGACTAGCGGAGGCACAGATACGCAGTATTTT. This codes for CASSLRTSGGTDTQYF.

The V gene is TRBV6-1, the J gene TRBJ2-7; 7 positions agree with TRBD2. The CDR3 contains 14 residues. Unmatched junction bases numbered 10, after V lost 5 bases and J lost 6 bases. The V gene's germline CDR1 is MNHNS and CDR2 SASEGT. The CDR3 DNA is TGTGCCAGCAGTAATCGGGGGGACGGCGCCGAGCAGTACGTC. Translating it yields CASSNRGDGAEQYV.

CDR3 sequence reads: CASSEGSGRAKPGELFF. The CDR3 bases are TGCGCCAGCAGTGAAGGTAGCGGGAGGGCCAAGCCCGGGGAGCTGTTTTTT. The chain links TRBV10-1 to TRBJ2-2; 11 bases agree with TRBD2. The junction had 9 bases not matched to a gene; V was cut back by 3 bases and J by 6 bases. The germline V gene has CDR1 WNHNN and CDR2 SYGVQD (reference sequence). This CDR3 region has 17 residues.